The source of this T cell receptor beta chain is a study of T cells after yellow fever vaccination. Study-level information: Those fractions that held only low numbers of cells were prepared using the SMART-Seq v4 Ultra Low Input RNA kit.

Germline lookup yields CDR1 LGHNA and CDR2 YSLEER. The CDR3 covers 16 residues. After removal of 4 bases from V and 6 bases from J, the junction contained 11 bases not matched to a gene. This clonotype was detected ten times or more. TCRdb analysed the 5' RACE reads with MiXCR anew, one entry per CDR3 protein. The table shows fewer than 500,000 distinct CDR3 sequences, with around 20% occurring only once. The J gene is TRBJ2-1, the V gene TRBV4-3; 8 bases fit TRBD2. The TCR originated in a young man who received the YFV17D yellow fever vaccine. Sequencing used PBMCs, obtained before the yellow fever booster vaccination. The CDR3 region is CASSPSGTRGSNEQFF. The CDR3 nucleotides read TGCGCCAGCAGCCCATCGGGGACTAGAGGGTCCAATGAGCAGTTCTTC.